The entry that follows covers one T cell receptor beta chain sequence. Its antigen is not known. A multiplex PCR was run with 60 Vbeta primers and 13 Jbeta primers. The table came from immunoSEQ multiplex PCR; TCRdb's copy has only in-frame clones and leaves some out. The sample lists some 160,000 clones; approximately 80% were seen once. The data are from a study of cytomegalovirus exposure and HLA in healthy donors. Study at large: Early on, a data release was issued that held roughly 80 million unique TCRs from HLA-typed donors. Findings and caveats of the study: Later work associated roughly 17,000 TCR beta sequences with HLA alleles at 0.05 false discovery rate.

Per germline, CDR1 SNHLY and CDR2 FYNNEI. The CDR3 runs to 13 residues. The germline V and J ends were trimmed by 11 bases and 10 bases, with 18 bases remaining between them. This chain uses TRBV2 with TRBJ1-6; D unresolved. Sequences were obtained from PBMCs. The sequence came from a man between 50 and 59 years old in good health and CMV-seropositive. The chain's CDR3 is CAGSWAISSPLHF. DNA of the CDR3: TGTGCCGGATCGTGGGCTATTTCATCACCCCTCCACTTT.